Listed here are 17 T cell receptor beta chains from one sample, sequenced in a study of shared clonotypes between healthy human individuals. Method: immunoSEQ multiplex PCR; TCRdb's copy keeps in-frame clones and lacks some. Seen here are under 1,900,000 clones, around 98.5% observed once, and the top ten hold approximately 0.4%. The sample consisted of naive CD4+ T cells sorted from blood. Subset meaning: CD45RA+ positively selected. The receptors stem from a man aged 25 to 40 in good health.

The rearrangement uses TRBV28 and TRBJ1-2, with D uncertain. Deletions cut 2 bases from V and 8 bases from J, with 12 bases between. Germline CDR1 reads MDHEN; CDR2 reads SYDVKM. The CDR3 sequence is 13 residues long. CDR3: CASSLGPKSGYTF. The CDR3 DNA is TGTGCCAGCAGTTTAGGTCCGAAGAGCGGCTACACCTTC.

The chain carries TRBV29-1 and TRBJ2-5; D remains unclear. Trimming took 2 bases from V and 4 from J, leaving 8 bases between them. Germline-derived CDR1 and CDR2 are SQVTM and ANQGSEA. The CDR3 sequence is 12 residues long. The CDR3 DNA follows: TGCAGCGTTGAACACCCCTCAGAGACCCAGTACTTC. As protein: CSVEHPSETQYF.

This chain links TRBV15 with TRBJ1-5; no clear D. Deletions cut 0 bases from V and 0 bases from J, with 6 bases between. Germline loops: CDR1 LNHNV, CDR2 YYDKDF (reference sequence). The CDR3 loop spans 15 amino acids. This chain's CDR3 is CATSRDANSNQPQHF. CDR3 in DNA: TGTGCCACCAGCAGAGATGCCAATAGCAATCAGCCCCAGCATTTT.

The V gene is TRBV27, the J gene TRBJ2-2; the match to TRBD2 covers 10 bases. In germline, CDR1 is MNHEY, CDR2 SMNVEV (reference sequence). J was trimmed by 2 bases and V by 2 bases; bases with no gene match: 2. This CDR3 region has 16 residues. CDR3 nucleotide sequence: TGTGCCAGCAGTTTACTAGCGGGGGTTAACACCGGGGAGCTGTTTTTT. This sequence encodes CASSLLAGVNTGELFF.

The chain carries TRBV27 and TRBJ2-5; no reliable D call. V was cut by 2 bases and J by 5 bases, with 12 bases left in between. The CDR3 contains 14 residues. From germline, CDR1 is MNHEY and CDR2 SMNVEV (reference sequence). CDR3: CASSLRLSRETQYF. The CDR3 DNA reads as TGTGCCAGCAGTTTACGATTGAGTCGGGAGACCCAGTACTTC.

This chain connects TRBV18 to TRBJ2-2, with D perhaps TRBD1 (5 bases). The CDR3 extends over 13 amino acids. Germline CDR1 and CDR2: KGHSH and LQKENI. V was trimmed by 2 bases and J by 7 bases, leaving 8 bases between them. CDR3: CASSPDQGGELFF. In DNA form, the CDR3 reads TGTGCCAGCTCACCAGATCAGGGCGGGGAGCTGTTTTTT.

V is TRBV5-1 and J is TRBJ1-1, with D possibly TRBD1 on 6 matching bases. This CDR3 contains 15 residues. Looked up from germline, CDR1 is SGHRS and CDR2 is YFSETQ. V was trimmed by 0 bases and J by 4 bases, leaving 13 bases between them. CDR3 protein: CASSLGPGALTEAFF. The CDR3 nucleotides are TGCGCCAGCAGCTTGGGTCCGGGGGCGCTCACTGAAGCTTTCTTT.

The chain carries TRBV28 and TRBJ2-1, with a weak D call TRBD2 (5 bases). The CDR3 loop spans 14 amino acids. V was shortened by 5 bases and J by 7 bases, with 15 bases between the two germline ends. Per germline, CDR1 MDHEN and CDR2 SYDVKM. DNA for the CDR3: TGTGCCAGCAGTCCTATCAGCTGGAGGAATGAGCAGTTCTTC. Protein product: CASSPISWRNEQFF.

In this sample, this clone turned up once. The chain couples TRBV29-1 to TRBJ2-7, with a possible D match to TRBD2 (5 bases). The V gene's germline CDR1 is SQVTM and CDR2 ANQGSEA. The CDR3 runs to 14 residues. The V end was cut by 4 bases, the J end by 2 bases, with 15 bases between. The chain's CDR3 is CSVGGLGITYEQYF. In DNA form, the CDR3 reads TGCAGCGTTGGGGGTCTCGGGATCACCTACGAGCAGTACTTC.

The chain joins TRBV2 to TRBJ2-7; 8 bases are shared with TRBD2. V shed 2 bases and J 5 bases; nucleotides not matched to a gene: 8. There are 15 residues in the CDR3. CDR1 and CDR2 (germline): SNHLY, FYNNEI. In nucleotides, the CDR3 is TGTGCCAGCAGTGAACTAGCGGGTGCCTCAAACGAGCAGTACTTC. Protein product: CASSELAGASNEQYF. Combining the CDR3 with reference TRBV2 and TRBJ2-7 gives the whole variable domain EPEVTQTPSHQVTQMGQEVILRCVPISNHLYFYWYRQILGQKVEFLVSFYNNEISEKSEIFDDQFSVERPDGSNFTLKIRSTKLEDSAMYFCASSELAGASNEQYFGPGTRLTVT.

The chain has TRBV4-3 and TRBJ2-1; 7 positions match TRBD2. The junction had 13 bases not matched to a gene; V was cut back by 0 bases and J by 8 bases. The CDR3 has 17 residues. CDR1 is LGHNA and CDR2 is YSLEER in the germline V gene. The CDR3 loop reads CASSQDYGTIALDEQFF. The CDR3 DNA follows: TGCGCCAGCAGCCAAGATTACGGGACTATCGCTCTTGATGAGCAGTTCTTC.

The chain employs TRBV6-1 and TRBJ1-2; 10 bases match TRBD1. The germline V gene encodes CDR1 MNHNS and CDR2 SASEGT. The CDR3 extends over 15 amino acids. J was trimmed by 7 bases and V by 1 base; bases with no gene match: 6. The CDR3 coding sequence is TGTGCCAGCAGTGAAGAATGGGACAGGGGTGGTGGCTACACCTTC. It encodes CASSEEWDRGGGYTF.

This chain joins TRBV28 and TRBJ1-2; 7 positions agree with TRBD1. Germline loops: CDR1 MDHEN, CDR2 SYDVKM. The V and J ends lost 3 bases and 0 bases, in that order; junction bases with no gene match: 10. The CDR3 is 17 residues long. CDR3 sequence: CASSLFATGPSNYGYTF. CDR3 DNA sequence: TGTGCCAGCAGTTTGTTTGCGACAGGGCCCTCTAACTATGGCTACACCTTC.

V gene TRBV28 combines with J gene TRBJ2-4; TRBD2 matches 7 bases. CDR3 length: 13 residues. The germline V gene has CDR1 MDHEN and CDR2 SYDVKM. The junction had 5 bases not matched to a gene; V was cut back by 5 bases and J by 7 bases. The CDR3 spells CASSSGNGNIQYF. CDR3 in DNA: TGTGCCAGCAGTAGCGGGAACGGCAACATTCAGTACTTC.

This rearrangement joins TRBV18 to TRBJ1-2, with 10 bases aligning to TRBD1. The V and J ends lost 6 bases and 5 bases, in that order; junction bases with no gene match: 6. CDR1 KGHSH and CDR2 LQKENI come from the germline V gene. CDR3 length equals 14 residues. The CDR3 nucleotides read TGTGCCAGCTCTATTGGACAGGGGGAGTATGGCTACACCTTC. Translated: CASSIGQGEYGYTF. Full variable domain (outside the CDR3, taken from reference TRBV18 and TRBJ1-2): NAGVMQNPRHLVRRRGQEARLRCSPMKGHSHVYWYRQLPEEGLKFMVYLQKENIIDESGMPKERFSAEFPKEGPSILRIQQVVRGDSAAYFCASSIGQGEYGYTFGSGTRLTVV.

The V and J genes are TRBV18 and TRBJ2-3, with unresolved D. Deletions cut 6 bases from V and 11 bases from J, with 15 bases between. This CDR3 has 12 residues. Germline V lookup: CDR1 KGHSH, CDR2 LQKENI. DNA of the CDR3: TGTGCCAGCTCCCCTCAAGGGTGGGGGCAGTATTTT. As protein: CASSPQGWGQYF.

V usage is TRBV9 and J usage is TRBJ2-1; D may match TRBD1 or TRBD2 (8 bases each). This CDR3 region has 14 residues. Germline CDR1 and CDR2: SGDLS and YYNGEE. Trimming took 4 bases from V and 9 from J, leaving 17 bases between them. For the CDR3, the DNA is TGTGCCAGCAGCCGCGACAGGGGACTAGGTGAGCAGTTCTTC. Residues: CASSRDRGLGEQFF.